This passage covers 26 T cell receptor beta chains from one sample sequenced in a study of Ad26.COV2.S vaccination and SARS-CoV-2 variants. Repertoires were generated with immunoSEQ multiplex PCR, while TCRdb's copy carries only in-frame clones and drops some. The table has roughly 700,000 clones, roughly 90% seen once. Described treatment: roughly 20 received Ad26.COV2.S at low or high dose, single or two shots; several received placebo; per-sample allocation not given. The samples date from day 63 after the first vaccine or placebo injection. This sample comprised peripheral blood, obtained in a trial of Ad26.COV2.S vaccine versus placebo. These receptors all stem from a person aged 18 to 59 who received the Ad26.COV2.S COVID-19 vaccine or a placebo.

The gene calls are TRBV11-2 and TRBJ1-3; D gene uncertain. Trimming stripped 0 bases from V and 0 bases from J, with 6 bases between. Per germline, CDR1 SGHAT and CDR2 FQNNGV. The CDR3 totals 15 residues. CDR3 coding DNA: TGTGCCAGCAGCTTAGATCCTAACTCTGGAAACACCATATATTTT. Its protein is CASSLDPNSGNTIYF.

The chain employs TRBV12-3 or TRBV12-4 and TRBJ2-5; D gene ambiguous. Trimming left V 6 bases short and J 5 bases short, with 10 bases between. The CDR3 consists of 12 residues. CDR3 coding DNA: TGTGCCAGCAGCTCGGAGCTGGAGACCCAGTACTTC. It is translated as CASSSELETQYF.

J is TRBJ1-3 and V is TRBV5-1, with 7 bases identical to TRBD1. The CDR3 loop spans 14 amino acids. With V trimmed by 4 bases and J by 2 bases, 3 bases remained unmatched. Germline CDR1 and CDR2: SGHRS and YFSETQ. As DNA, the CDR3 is TGCGCCAGCAGCCAGGGGGAGGCTGGAAACACCATATATTTT. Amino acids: CASSQGEAGNTIYF.

The CDR3 is CATSDARGGITDTQYF. CDR3 bases: TGTGCCACCAGTGACGCCCGCGGGGGGATCACAGATACGCAGTATTTT. The chain links TRBV24-1 to TRBJ2-3, with 8 bases lining up with TRBD2. With V trimmed by 4 bases and J by 2 bases, 7 bases remained unmatched. This CDR3 contains 16 residues. Germline V lookup: CDR1 KGHDR, CDR2 SFDVKD.

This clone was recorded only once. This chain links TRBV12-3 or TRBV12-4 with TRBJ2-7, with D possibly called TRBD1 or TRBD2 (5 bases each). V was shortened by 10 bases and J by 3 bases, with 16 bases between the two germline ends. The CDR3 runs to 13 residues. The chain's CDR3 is CATREKRGYEQYF. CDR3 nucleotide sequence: TGTGCCACCAGGGAGAAAAGGGGCTACGAGCAGTACTTC.

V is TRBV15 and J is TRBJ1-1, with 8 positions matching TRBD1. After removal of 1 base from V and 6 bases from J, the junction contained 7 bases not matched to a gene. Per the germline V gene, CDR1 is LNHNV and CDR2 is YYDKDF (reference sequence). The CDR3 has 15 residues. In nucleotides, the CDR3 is TGTGCCACCAGCAGAGCCGTGACAGGGGAGGCTGAAGCTTTCTTT. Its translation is CATSRAVTGEAEAFF.

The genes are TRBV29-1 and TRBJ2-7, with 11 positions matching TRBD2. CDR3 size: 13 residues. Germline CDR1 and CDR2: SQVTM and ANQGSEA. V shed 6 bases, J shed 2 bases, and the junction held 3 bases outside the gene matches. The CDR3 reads CSVGTSGAYEQYF. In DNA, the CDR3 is TGCAGCGTGGGGACTAGCGGAGCCTACGAGCAGTACTTC.

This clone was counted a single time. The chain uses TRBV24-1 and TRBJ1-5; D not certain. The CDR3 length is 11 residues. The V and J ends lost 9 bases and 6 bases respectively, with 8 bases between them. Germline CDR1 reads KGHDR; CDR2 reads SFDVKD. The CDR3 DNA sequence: TGTGCCACCGGTCGCGGTCAGCCCCAGCATTTT. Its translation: CATGRGQPQHF.

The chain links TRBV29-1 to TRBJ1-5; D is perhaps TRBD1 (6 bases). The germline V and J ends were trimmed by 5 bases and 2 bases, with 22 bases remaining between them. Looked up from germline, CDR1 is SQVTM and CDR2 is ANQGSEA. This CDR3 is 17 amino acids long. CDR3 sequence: CSVSNAQGTGGNQPQHF. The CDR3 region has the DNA TGCAGCGTTTCTAATGCTCAGGGGACGGGGGGCAATCAGCCCCAGCATTTT. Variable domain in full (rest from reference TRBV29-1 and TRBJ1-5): SAVISQKPSRDICQRGTSLTIQCQVDSQVTMMFWYRQQPGQSLTLIATANQGSEATYESGFVIDKFPISRPNLTFSTLTVSNMSPEDSSIYLCSVSNAQGTGGNQPQHFGDGTRLSIL.

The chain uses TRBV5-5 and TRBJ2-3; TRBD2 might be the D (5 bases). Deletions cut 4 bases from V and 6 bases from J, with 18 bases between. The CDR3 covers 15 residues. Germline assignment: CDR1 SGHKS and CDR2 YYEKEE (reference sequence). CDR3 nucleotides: TGTGCCAGCAGCCAAGGACTCCTCTCTCAGGATACGCAGTATTTT. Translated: CASSQGLLSQDTQYF.

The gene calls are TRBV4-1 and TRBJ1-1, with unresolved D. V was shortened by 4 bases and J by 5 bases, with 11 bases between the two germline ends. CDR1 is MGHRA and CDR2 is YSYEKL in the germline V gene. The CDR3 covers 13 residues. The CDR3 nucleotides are TGCGCCAGCAGCCGAGAAAGAGATACTGAAGCTTTCTTT. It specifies CASSRERDTEAFF.

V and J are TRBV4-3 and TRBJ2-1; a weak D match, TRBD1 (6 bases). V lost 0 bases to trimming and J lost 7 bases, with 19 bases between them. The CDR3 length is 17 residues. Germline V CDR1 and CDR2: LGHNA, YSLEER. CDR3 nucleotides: TGCGCCAGCAGCCAAGAGAGGGGCAGGGGTTTGGGAAATGAGCAGTTCTTC. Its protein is CASSQERGRGLGNEQFF.

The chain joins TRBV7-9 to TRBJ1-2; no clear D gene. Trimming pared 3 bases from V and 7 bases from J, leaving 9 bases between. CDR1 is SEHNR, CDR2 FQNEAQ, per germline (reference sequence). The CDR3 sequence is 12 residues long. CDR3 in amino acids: CASSFSEGGYTF. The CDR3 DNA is TGTGCCAGCAGCTTTTCTGAGGGTGGCTACACCTTC.

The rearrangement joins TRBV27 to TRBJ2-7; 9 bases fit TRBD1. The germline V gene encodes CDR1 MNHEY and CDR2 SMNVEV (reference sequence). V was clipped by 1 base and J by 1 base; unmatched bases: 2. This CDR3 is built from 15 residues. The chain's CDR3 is CASSLLGTGSYEQYF. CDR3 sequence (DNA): TGTGCCAGCAGTTTATTGGGGACAGGGTCCTACGAGCAGTACTTC.

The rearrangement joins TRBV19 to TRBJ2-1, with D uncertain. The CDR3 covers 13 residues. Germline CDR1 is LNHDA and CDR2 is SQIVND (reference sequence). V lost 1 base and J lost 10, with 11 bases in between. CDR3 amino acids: CASSIVKNGEQFF. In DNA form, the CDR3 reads TGTGCCAGTAGTATAGTGAAAAACGGGGAGCAGTTCTTC.

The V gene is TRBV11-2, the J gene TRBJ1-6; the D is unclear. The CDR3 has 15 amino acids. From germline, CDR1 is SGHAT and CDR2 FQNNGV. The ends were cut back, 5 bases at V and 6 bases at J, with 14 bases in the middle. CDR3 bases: TGTGCCAGCAGCCCCCTCGGGTCCGTTAATTCACCCCTCCACTTT. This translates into CASSPLGSVNSPLHF.

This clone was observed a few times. The CDR3 loop reads CASSGAGVVEQYF. CDR3 nucleotide sequence: TGTGCCAGCAGCGGCGCAGGGGTAGTCGAGCAGTACTTC. This chain uses TRBV5-4 with TRBJ2-7, with D perhaps TRBD1 (6 bases). The CDR3 length is 13 residues. V lost 4 bases and J 6 bases, leaving 14 bases between the germline ends. Germline CDR1 and CDR2: SGHNT and YYREEE (reference sequence).

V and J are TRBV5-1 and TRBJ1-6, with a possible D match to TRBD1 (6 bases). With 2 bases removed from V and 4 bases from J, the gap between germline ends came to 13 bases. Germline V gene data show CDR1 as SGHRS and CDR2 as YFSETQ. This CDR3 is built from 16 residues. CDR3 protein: CASSFGQLEYNSPLHF. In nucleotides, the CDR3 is TGCGCCAGCAGCTTCGGACAGTTGGAGTATAATTCACCCCTCCACTTT.

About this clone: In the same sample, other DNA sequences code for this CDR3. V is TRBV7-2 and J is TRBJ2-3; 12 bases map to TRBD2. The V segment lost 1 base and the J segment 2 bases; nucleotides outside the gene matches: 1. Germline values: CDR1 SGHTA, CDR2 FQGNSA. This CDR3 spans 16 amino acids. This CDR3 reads CASSLGLAGVTDTQYF. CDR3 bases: TGTGCCAGCAGCTTAGGACTAGCGGGAGTCACAGATACGCAGTATTTT.

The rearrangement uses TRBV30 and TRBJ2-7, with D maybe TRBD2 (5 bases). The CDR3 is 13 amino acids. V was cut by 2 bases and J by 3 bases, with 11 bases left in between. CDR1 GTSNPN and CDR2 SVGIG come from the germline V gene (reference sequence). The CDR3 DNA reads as TGTGCCTGGAGTAGGCTAGCCAACTACGAGCAGTACTTC. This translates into CAWSRLANYEQYF. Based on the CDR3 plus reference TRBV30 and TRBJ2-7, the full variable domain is SQTIHQWPATLVQPVGSPLSLECTVEGTSNPNLYWYRQAAGRGLQLLFYSVGIGQISSEVPQNLSASRPQDRQFILSSKKLLLSDSGFYLCAWSRLANYEQYFGPGTRLTVT.

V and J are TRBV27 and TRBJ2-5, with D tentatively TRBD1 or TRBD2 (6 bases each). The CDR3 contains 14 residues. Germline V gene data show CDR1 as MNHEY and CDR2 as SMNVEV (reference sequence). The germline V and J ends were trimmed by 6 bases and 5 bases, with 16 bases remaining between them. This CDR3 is CASRMAGHEETQYF. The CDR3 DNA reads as TGTGCCAGCAGGATGGCGGGACACGAGGAGACCCAGTACTTC.

CDR3 protein: CASSERGVLYYNEQFF. The CDR3, as DNA: TGTGCCAGCAGTGAAAGGGGCGTGCTCTACTACAATGAGCAGTTCTTC. This chain links TRBV2 with TRBJ2-1; D may be TRBD1 (5 bases). The CDR3 extends over 16 amino acids. V lost 2 bases, J lost 3 bases, and 14 bases lay in between. The V gene's germline CDR1 is SNHLY and CDR2 FYNNEI.

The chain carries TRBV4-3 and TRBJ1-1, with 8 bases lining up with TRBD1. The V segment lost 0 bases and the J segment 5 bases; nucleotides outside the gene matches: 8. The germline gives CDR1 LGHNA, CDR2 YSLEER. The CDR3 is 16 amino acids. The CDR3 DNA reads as TGCGCCAGCAGCCAAGACCCACAGGGGGACGGAACTGAAGCTTTCTTT. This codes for CASSQDPQGDGTEAFF.

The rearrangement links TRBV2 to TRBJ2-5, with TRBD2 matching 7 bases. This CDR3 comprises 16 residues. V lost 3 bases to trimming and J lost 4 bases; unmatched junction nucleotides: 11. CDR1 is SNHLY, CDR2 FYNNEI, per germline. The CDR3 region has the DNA TGTGCCAGCAGTGATTTGGTGGGAGGGCCGTCAGAGACCCAGTACTTC. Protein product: CASSDLVGGPSETQYF. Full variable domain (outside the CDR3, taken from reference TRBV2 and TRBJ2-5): EPEVTQTPSHQVTQMGQEVILRCVPISNHLYFYWYRQILGQKVEFLVSFYNNEISEKSEIFDDQFSVERPDGSNFTLKIRSTKLEDSAMYFCASSDLVGGPSETQYFGPGTRLLVL.

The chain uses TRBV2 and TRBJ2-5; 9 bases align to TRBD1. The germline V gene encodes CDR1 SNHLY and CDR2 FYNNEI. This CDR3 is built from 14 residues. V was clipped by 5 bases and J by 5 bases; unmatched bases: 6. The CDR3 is CASSTQGARETQYF. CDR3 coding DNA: TGTGCCAGCAGTACACAGGGGGCGCGGGAGACCCAGTACTTC.

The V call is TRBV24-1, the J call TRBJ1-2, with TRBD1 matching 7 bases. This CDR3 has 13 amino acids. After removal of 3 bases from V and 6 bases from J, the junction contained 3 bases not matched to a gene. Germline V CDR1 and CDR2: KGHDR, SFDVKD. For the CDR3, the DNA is TGTGCCACCAGTGATGGAAGGGGGCATGGCTACACCTTC. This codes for CATSDGRGHGYTF.